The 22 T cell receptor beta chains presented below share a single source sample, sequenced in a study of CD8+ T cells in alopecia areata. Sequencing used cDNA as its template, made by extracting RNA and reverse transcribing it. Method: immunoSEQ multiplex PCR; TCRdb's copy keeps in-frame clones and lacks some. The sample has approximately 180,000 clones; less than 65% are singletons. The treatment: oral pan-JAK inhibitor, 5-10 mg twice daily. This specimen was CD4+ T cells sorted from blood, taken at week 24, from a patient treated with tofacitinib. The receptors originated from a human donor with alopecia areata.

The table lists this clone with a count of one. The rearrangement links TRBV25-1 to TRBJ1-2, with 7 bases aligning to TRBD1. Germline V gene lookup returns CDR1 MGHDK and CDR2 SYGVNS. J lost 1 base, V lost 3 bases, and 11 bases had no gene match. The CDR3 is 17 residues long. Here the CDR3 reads CASSDNRDRLNNYGYTF. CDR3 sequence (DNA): TGTGCCAGCAGTGACAACCGGGACAGACTTAATAACTATGGCTACACCTTC.

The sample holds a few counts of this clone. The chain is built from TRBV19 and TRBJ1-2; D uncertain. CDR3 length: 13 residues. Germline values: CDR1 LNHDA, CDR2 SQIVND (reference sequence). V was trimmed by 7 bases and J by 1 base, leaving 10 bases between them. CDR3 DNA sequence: TGTGCCAGTAACGTAAGGAATAACTATGGCTACACCTTC. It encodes CASNVRNNYGYTF.

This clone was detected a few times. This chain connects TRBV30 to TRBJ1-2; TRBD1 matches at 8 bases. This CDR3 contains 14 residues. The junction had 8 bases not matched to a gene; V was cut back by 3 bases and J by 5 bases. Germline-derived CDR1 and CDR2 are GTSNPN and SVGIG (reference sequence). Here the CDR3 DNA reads TGTGCCTGGAGGGCCGGACAGGGAGGGTATGGCTACACCTTC. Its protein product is CAWRAGQGGYGYTF.

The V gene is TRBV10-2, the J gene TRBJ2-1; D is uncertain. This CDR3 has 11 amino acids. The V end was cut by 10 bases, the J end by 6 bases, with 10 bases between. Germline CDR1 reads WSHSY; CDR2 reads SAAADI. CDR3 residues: CATYRSNEQFF. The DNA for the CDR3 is TGCGCCACATATAGGTCCAATGAGCAGTTCTTC.

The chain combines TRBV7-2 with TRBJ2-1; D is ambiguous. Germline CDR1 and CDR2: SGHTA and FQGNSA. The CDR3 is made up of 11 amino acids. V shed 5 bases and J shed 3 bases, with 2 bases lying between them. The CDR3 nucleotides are TGTGCCAGCAGCGGCTACAATGAGCAGTTCTTC. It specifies CASSGYNEQFF.

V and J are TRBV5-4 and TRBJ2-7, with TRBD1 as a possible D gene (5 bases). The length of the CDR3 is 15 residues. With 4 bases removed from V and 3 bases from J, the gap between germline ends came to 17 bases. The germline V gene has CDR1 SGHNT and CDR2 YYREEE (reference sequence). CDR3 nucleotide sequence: TGTGCCAGCAGCGGCGACAGAGCGAGGAACTACGAGCAGTACTTC. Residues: CASSGDRARNYEQYF. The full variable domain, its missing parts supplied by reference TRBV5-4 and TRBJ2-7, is ETGVTQSPTHLIKTRGQQVTLRCSSQSGHNTVSWYQQALGQGPQFIFQYYREEENGRGNFPPRFSGLQFPNYSSELNVNALELDDSALYLCASSGDRARNYEQYFGPGTRLTVT.

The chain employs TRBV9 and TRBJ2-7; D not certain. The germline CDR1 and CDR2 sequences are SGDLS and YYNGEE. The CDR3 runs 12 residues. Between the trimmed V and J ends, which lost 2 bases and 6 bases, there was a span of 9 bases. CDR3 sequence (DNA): TGTGCCAGCAGCGTCTATGGCGGCGAGCAGTACTTC. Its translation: CASSVYGGEQYF.

The CDR3 DNA reads as TGTGCCAGCAGCTTAGCCGGCGGGGGCAGGGACACTGAAGCTTTCTTT. Translating it yields CASSLAGGGRDTEAFF. The V call is TRBV7-2, the J call TRBJ1-1; D may be TRBD1 (6 bases). The CDR3 loop spans 16 amino acids. V was clipped by 0 bases and J by 3 bases, with 14 bases between them. Germline assignment: CDR1 SGHTA and CDR2 FQGNSA. The whole variable domain, filled in from reference TRBV7-2 and TRBJ1-1, reads GAGVSQSPSNKVTEKGKDVELRCDPISGHTALYWYRQSLGQGLEFLIYFQGNSAPDKSGLPSDRFSAERTGGSVSTLTIQRTQQEDSAVYLCASSLAGGGRDTEAFFGQGTRLTVV.

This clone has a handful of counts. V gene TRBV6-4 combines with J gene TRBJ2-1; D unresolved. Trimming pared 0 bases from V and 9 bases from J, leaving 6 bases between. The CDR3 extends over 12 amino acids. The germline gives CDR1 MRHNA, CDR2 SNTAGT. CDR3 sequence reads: CASSDSGFEQFF. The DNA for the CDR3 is TGTGCCAGCAGTGACTCAGGGTTTGAGCAGTTCTTC.

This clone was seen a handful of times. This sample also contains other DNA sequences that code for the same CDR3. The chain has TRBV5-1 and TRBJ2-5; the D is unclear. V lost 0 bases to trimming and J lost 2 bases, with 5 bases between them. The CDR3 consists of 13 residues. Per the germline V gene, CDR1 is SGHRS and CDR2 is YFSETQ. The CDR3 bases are TGCGCCAGCAGCTTGGACAGTCAAGAGACCCAGTACTTC. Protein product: CASSLDSQETQYF.

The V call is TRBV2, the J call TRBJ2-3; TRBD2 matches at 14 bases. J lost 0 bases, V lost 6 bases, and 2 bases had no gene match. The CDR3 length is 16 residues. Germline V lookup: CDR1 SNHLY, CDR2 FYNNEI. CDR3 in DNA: TGTGCCAGCAGGCGGACTAGCGGGGGGAGCACAGATACGCAGTATTTT. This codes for CASRRTSGGSTDTQYF.

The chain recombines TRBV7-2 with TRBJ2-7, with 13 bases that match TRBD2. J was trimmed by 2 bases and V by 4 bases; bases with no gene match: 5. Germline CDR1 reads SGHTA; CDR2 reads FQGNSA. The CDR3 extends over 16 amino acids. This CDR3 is CASSYGLAGATYEQYF. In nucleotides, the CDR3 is TGTGCCAGCAGCTATGGACTAGCGGGGGCTACCTACGAGCAGTACTTC.

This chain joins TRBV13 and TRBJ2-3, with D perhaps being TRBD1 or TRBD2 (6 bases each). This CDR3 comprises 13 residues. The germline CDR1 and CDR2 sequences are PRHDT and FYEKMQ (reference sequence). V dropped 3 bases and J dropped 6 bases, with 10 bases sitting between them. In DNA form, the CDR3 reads TGTGCCAGCAGCTTCGGGGGCCTTGATACGCAGTATTTT. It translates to CASSFGGLDTQYF.

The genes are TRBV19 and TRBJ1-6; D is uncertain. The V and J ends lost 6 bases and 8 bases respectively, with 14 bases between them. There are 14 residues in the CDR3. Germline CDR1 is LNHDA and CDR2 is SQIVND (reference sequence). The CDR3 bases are TGTGCCAGTAGGCTGTATACGGTGGATTCACCCCTCCACTTT. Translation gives CASRLYTVDSPLHF.

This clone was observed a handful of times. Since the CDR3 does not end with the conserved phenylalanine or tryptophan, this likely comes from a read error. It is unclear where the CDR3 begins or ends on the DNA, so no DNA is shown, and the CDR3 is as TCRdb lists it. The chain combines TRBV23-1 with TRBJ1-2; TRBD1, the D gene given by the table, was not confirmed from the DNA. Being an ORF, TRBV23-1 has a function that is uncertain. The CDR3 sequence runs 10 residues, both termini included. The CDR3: CATPEGRGHV.

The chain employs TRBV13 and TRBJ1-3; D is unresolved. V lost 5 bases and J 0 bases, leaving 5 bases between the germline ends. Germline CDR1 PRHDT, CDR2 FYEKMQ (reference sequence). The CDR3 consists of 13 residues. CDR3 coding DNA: TGTGCCAGCAGCGGCAACTCTGGAAACACCATATATTTT. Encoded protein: CASSGNSGNTIYF.

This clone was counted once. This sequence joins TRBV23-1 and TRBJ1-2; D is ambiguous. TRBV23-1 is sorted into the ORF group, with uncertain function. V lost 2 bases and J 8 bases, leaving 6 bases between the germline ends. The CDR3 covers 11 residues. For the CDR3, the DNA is TGCGCCAGCAGTCAACGGTCCGGCTACACCTTC. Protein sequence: CASSQRSGYTF.

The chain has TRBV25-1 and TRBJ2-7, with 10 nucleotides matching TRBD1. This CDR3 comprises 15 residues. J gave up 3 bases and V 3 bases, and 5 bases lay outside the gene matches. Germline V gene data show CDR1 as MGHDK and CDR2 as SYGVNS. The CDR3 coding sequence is TGTGCCAGCAGTGACGCCGGGACAGGGGTCTACGAGCAGTACTTC. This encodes CASSDAGTGVYEQYF.

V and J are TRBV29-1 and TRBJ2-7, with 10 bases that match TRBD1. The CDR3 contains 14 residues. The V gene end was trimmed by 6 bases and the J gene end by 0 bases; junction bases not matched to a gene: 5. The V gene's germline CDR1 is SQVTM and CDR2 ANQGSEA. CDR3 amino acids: CSVMGQGSSYEQYF. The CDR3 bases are TGCAGCGTCATGGGACAGGGGAGCTCCTACGAGCAGTACTTC.

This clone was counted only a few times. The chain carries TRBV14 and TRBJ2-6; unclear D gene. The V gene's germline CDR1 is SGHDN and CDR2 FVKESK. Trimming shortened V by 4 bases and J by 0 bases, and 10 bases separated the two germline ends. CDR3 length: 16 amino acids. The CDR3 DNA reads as TGTGCCAGCAGCCCGCACGGAGTCTCTGGGGCCAACGTCCTGACTTTC. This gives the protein CASSPHGVSGANVLTF. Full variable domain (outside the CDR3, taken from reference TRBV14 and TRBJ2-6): EAGVTQFPSHSVIEKGQTVTLRCDPISGHDNLYWYRRVMGKEIKFLLHFVKESKQDESGMPNNRFLAERTGGTYSTLKVQPAELEDSGVYFCASSPHGVSGANVLTFGAGSRLTVL.

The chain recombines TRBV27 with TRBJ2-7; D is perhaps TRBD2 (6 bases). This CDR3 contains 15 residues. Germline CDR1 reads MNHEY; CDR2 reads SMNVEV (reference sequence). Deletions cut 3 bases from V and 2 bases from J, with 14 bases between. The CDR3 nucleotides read TGTGCCAGCAGTTTTCTGTGGGGGGTCGCCTACGAGCAGTACTTC. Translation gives CASSFLWGVAYEQYF.

CDR3 nucleotide sequence: TGCAGCGTTCGTATGTTGACTGACCCCACAGATACGCAGTATTTT. Translating it yields CSVRMLTDPTDTQYF. The V call is TRBV29-1, the J call TRBJ2-3; D remains unclear. Trimming removed 5 bases at V and 2 bases at J, with 17 bases between. Germline assignment: CDR1 SQVTM and CDR2 ANQGSEA. The CDR3 has 15 amino acids.